The source of this TCR beta chain is a study of blood T cell repertoires in COVID-19. In the study overall: Nucleic acid was either cDNA or gDNA, and it came from T cells, B-cell-depleted T cells, or PBMCs.

Sequenced by immunoSEQ multiplex PCR; TCRdb stores in-frame clones only, minus some. The sample holds more than 40,000 clones, around nine tenths seen once. The CDR3 contains 15 residues. The junction had 10 bases not matched to a gene; V was cut back by 3 bases and J by 6 bases. Germline assignment: CDR1 MNHEY and CDR2 SMNVEV (reference sequence). This chain links TRBV27 with TRBJ2-7, with 8 bases identical to TRBD1. The clonotype was recovered from a man older than 75 with acute or convalescent COVID-19. The sequenced material came from peripheral blood. The CDR3 sequence is CASSFWGQASPEQYF. DNA of the CDR3: TGTGCCAGCAGTTTTTGGGGACAGGCGTCCCCCGAGCAGTACTTC.